Each of the 20 T cell receptor beta chains below was sequenced from the same sample in a study of T cells after yellow fever vaccination. TCRdb fed the 5' RACE reads into MiXCR, producing one record per CDR3 protein. The sample yields a few hundred thousand distinct CDR3 sequences, 6% to 7.5% seen once. This sample comprised CD4+ T cells sorted from PBMCs, obtained 15 days after the yellow fever booster vaccination. The receptors originated from a man in his thirties or forties who received the YFV17D yellow fever vaccine.

The rearrangement joins TRBV18 to TRBJ2-1; 7 bases match TRBD1. In germline, CDR1 is KGHSH, CDR2 LQKENI. The CDR3 consists of 15 residues. V lost 1 base to trimming and J lost 8 bases; unmatched junction nucleotides: 8. In DNA form, the CDR3 reads TGTGCCAGCTCACCACGTCCCGGAACAGGGGATGAGCAGTTCTTC. It is translated as CASSPRPGTGDEQFF.

This clonotype was observed at least ten times. This sequence joins TRBV6-2 or TRBV6-3 and TRBJ2-1, with D possibly matching TRBD2 (6 bases). The V gene lost 6 bases and the J gene lost 9 bases, with 15 bases spanning the gap. CDR3 length equals 13 residues. Germline V gives CDR1 MNHEY, CDR2 SVGEGT. The CDR3 here is CASSMISGSEQFF. The CDR3 DNA sequence: TGTGCCAGCAGCATGATCAGCGGGTCTGAGCAGTTCTTC.

This clonotype was seen a few times. The V gene is TRBV6-2 or TRBV6-3, the J gene TRBJ1-2; D is unclear. Looked up from germline, CDR1 is MNHEY and CDR2 is SVGEGT. Trimming removed 5 bases at V and 0 bases at J, with 10 bases between. This CDR3 comprises 14 residues. CDR3 sequence reads: CASSVTKANYGYTF. As DNA, the CDR3 is TGTGCCAGCAGTGTGACCAAAGCTAACTATGGCTACACCTTC.

V gene TRBV5-1 combines with J gene TRBJ2-7; no definite D call. Trimming took 6 bases from V and 0 from J, leaving 13 bases between them. The CDR3 covers 14 residues. Germline V gene lookup returns CDR1 SGHRS and CDR2 YFSETQ. CDR3 sequence: CASKGAELSYEQYF. CDR3 coding DNA: TGCGCCAGCAAGGGCGCAGAGCTCTCCTACGAGCAGTACTTC.

The rearrangement links TRBV5-4 to TRBJ1-2, with a tentative D call TRBD1 (6 bases). CDR3 length: 14 residues. The V gene's germline CDR1 is SGHNT and CDR2 YYREEE (reference sequence). Trimming shortened V by 4 bases and J by 7 bases, and 17 bases separated the two germline ends. The CDR3 DNA reads as TGTGCCAGCAGCCCGGACAGCGCCCTGGGTGGCTACACCTTC. Translation gives CASSPDSALGGYTF. The complete variable domain, with remaining parts taken from reference TRBV5-4 and TRBJ1-2, reads ETGVTQSPTHLIKTRGQQVTLRCSSQSGHNTVSWYQQALGQGPQFIFQYYREEENGRGNFPPRFSGLQFPNYSSELNVNALELDDSALYLCASSPDSALGGYTFGSGTRLTVV.

A few counts support this clonotype. The chain links TRBV4-1 to TRBJ2-2; TRBD2 aligns across 11 bases. J lost 6 bases, V lost 3 bases, and 9 bases had no gene match. The CDR3 extends over 17 amino acids. Germline values: CDR1 MGHRA, CDR2 YSYEKL. The CDR3 DNA reads TGCGCCAGCAGCCAGGAGGGTACTAGCGGGAGTCCCGGGGAGCTGTTTTTT. Its translation is CASSQEGTSGSPGELFF.

This clonotype was seen a handful of times. The chain employs TRBV10-2 and TRBJ1-3; D remains ambiguous. V lost 6 bases and J 0 bases, leaving 9 bases between the germline ends. Germline V gene sequence: CDR1 WSHSY, CDR2 SAAADI. This CDR3 comprises 14 residues. CDR3 region: CASSGAASGNTIYF. The CDR3 bases are TGCGCCAGCAGCGGAGCGGCCTCTGGAAACACCATATATTTT.

Details on this clonotype: The junction does not match germline at one end; this may be a read error. The rearrangement joins TRBV12-3 or TRBV12-4 to TRBJ2-3; possibly TRBD1 for D (6 bases). This CDR3 is built from 19 residues. The CDR3 is CARSLEPIAWDIYTDTQYF. In nucleotides, the CDR3 is TGTGCCCGCAGTTTAGAGCCCATAGCGTGGGACATCTACACAGATACGCAGTATTTT.

This clonotype has a count of ten or more. The CDR3 loop reads CASSPRNTEAFF. The CDR3, as DNA: TGTGCCAGCAGCCCGAGGAACACTGAAGCTTTCTTT. This chain connects TRBV6-6 to TRBJ1-1, with no clear D. The CDR3 covers 12 residues. Germline V gene sequence: CDR1 MNHNY, CDR2 SVGAGI (reference sequence). V was trimmed by 6 bases and J by 1 base, leaving 6 bases between them.

This clonotype was found many times. The V and J genes are TRBV5-1 and TRBJ1-2; a weak D match, TRBD1 (6 bases). CDR3 length: 15 amino acids. The germline CDR1 and CDR2 sequences are SGHRS and YFSETQ. V shed 0 bases and J shed 4 bases, with 13 bases lying between them. The CDR3 here is CASSLVGQPVYGYTF. The CDR3 DNA follows: TGCGCCAGCAGCTTGGTAGGACAGCCAGTCTATGGCTACACCTTC.

This clonotype was detected ten times or more. V is TRBV20-1 and J is TRBJ2-1, with a possible D match to TRBD2 (5 bases). In germline, CDR1 is DFQATT, CDR2 SNEGSKA (reference sequence). V was trimmed by 7 bases and J by 4 bases, leaving 8 bases between them. The CDR3 extends over 11 amino acids. The CDR3 is CSGKRYNEQFF. CDR3 DNA: TGCAGTGGGAAGCGGTACAATGAGCAGTTCTTC.

The table lists this clonotype with many counts. The rearrangement uses TRBV6-2 or TRBV6-3 and TRBJ2-3; D unresolved. This CDR3 is built from 12 residues. Trimming took 5 bases from V and 2 from J, leaving 5 bases between them. The V gene's germline CDR1 is MNHEY and CDR2 SVGEGT. The CDR3 sequence is CASSAFTDTQYF. CDR3 nucleotides: TGTGCCAGCAGTGCTTTCACAGATACGCAGTATTTT.

This clonotype showed up many times. V is TRBV7-2 and J is TRBJ2-3; D might be TRBD1 (5 bases). Per germline, CDR1 SGHTA and CDR2 FQGNSA. This CDR3 has 14 residues. The germline V and J ends were trimmed by 1 base and 3 bases, with 8 bases remaining between them. CDR3 loop: CASSLGQGTDTQYF. The CDR3 DNA reads TGTGCCAGCAGCTTAGGCCAGGGTACAGATACGCAGTATTTT.

In this sample, this clonotype turned up many times. The chain employs TRBV7-2 and TRBJ2-7; 7 bases are shared with TRBD2. This CDR3 has 13 residues. The germline CDR1 and CDR2 sequences are SGHTA and FQGNSA. The J segment lost 7 bases and the V segment lost 5 bases, leaving 8 bases of the junction unmatched. As DNA, the CDR3 is TGTGCCAGCAGCCCGGGGACTACGGGGGAGCAGTACTTC. Its protein is CASSPGTTGEQYF.

V gene TRBV11-2 combines with J gene TRBJ2-2; TRBD1 is a possible D gene (5 bases). The CDR3 extends over 19 amino acids. Trimming left V 5 bases short and J 0 bases short, with 22 bases between. In germline, CDR1 is SGHAT, CDR2 FQNNGV. This CDR3 is CASSRRQLDLLANTGELFF. In nucleotides, the CDR3 is TGTGCCAGCAGCCGACGACAGTTAGACCTACTCGCGAACACCGGGGAGCTGTTTTTT.

The chain carries TRBV9 and TRBJ2-2, with TRBD2 matching over 14 bases. The CDR3 has 15 amino acids. After removal of 4 bases from V and 8 bases from J, the junction contained 4 bases not matched to a gene. Germline V gives CDR1 SGDLS, CDR2 YYNGEE. The CDR3 loop is CASSTRTSGRGELFF. Written as DNA, the CDR3 is TGTGCCAGCAGCACCCGGACTAGCGGGAGGGGGGAGCTGTTTTTT.

The chain couples TRBV7-2 to TRBJ2-2; D might be TRBD2 (6 bases). The germline V gene has CDR1 SGHTA and CDR2 FQGNSA. The CDR3 extends over 15 amino acids. With 7 bases removed from V and 6 bases from J, the gap between germline ends came to 18 bases. CDR3 amino acids: CASISDAGWAGELFF. The CDR3 coding sequence is TGTGCCAGCATCTCAGACGCGGGATGGGCCGGGGAGCTGTTTTTT.

Only a few counts were recorded for this clonotype. The chain couples TRBV7-2 to TRBJ1-3, with D perhaps matching TRBD1 (5 bases). The CDR3 consists of 12 residues. Looked up from germline, CDR1 is SGHTA and CDR2 is FQGNSA. Trimming took off 4 bases at V and 9 bases at J, with 10 bases between the two ends. The CDR3 nucleotides are TGTGCCAGCAGCTCGCCAGGGTTCACCATATATTTT. This gives the protein CASSSPGFTIYF.

The chain links TRBV9 to TRBJ2-2, with D maybe TRBD2 (6 bases). With 2 bases removed from V and 1 base from J, the gap between germline ends came to 9 bases. The CDR3 length is 15 residues. Germline V CDR1 and CDR2: SGDLS, YYNGEE. CDR3 sequence reads: CASSVGTLNTGELFF. CDR3 DNA: TGTGCCAGCAGCGTTGGGACTTTGAACACCGGGGAGCTGTTTTTT.

V is TRBV5-1 and J is TRBJ2-1, with 9 bases lining up with TRBD2. Unmatched junction bases numbered 12, after V lost 0 bases and J lost 5 bases. The CDR3 has 18 amino acids. Germline V gene lookup returns CDR1 SGHRS and CDR2 YFSETQ. The CDR3 bases are TGCGCCAGCAGCTTGGTACCTACTAGCGGGCCTCACCACAATGAGCAGTTCTTC. Its translation is CASSLVPTSGPHHNEQFF.